The T cell receptor beta chain under discussion was sequenced for a study of cytomegalovirus exposure and HLA in healthy donors. Overall study context: When 300 to 400 donors were genotyped, 81% of them were found to fall in the Caucasian-associated ancestry cluster. Overall study results and limits: CMV antigen specificity was confirmed in vitro for a few CMV-associated chains. TCR beta sequences reportedly predicted the HLA-A and HLA-B alleles of most subjects accurately.

Germline assignment: CDR1 SGHNT and CDR2 YYREEE (reference sequence). V was pared by 4 bases and J by 3 bases, with 7 bases of the junction left unmatched. This CDR3 contains 15 residues. The PCR ran on 60 Vbeta and 13 Jbeta primers. Produced via immunoSEQ multiplex PCR; TCRdb's table is partial and in-frame only. Of about 140,000 clones listed, roughly 80% are singletons. This clone was recorded only once. Its target is not known. The V call is TRBV5-4, the J call TRBJ2-7; 10 positions agree with TRBD1. The specimen was PBMCs. The source is a woman in her thirties or forties in good health and CMV-seronegative. The CDR3 is CASSRGTGAVYEQYF. In DNA form, the CDR3 reads TGTGCCAGCAGCCGGGGGACAGGGGCCGTCTACGAGCAGTACTTC. The variable domain in full, with the rest retrieved from reference TRBV5-4 and TRBJ2-7, is ETGVTQSPTHLIKTRGQQVTLRCSSQSGHNTVSWYQQALGQGPQFIFQYYREEENGRGNFPPRFSGLQFPNYSSELNVNALELDDSALYLCASSRGTGAVYEQYFGPGTRLTVT.